The clone carrying this T cell receptor (beta chain) was picked up a small number of times. This specimen belongs to a study of blood T cell repertoires in COVID-19. Per the study methods: Amplification of reference gene primers provided the estimated nucleated cell counts. TCRdb's table, derived via immunoSEQ multiplex PCR, lists solely in-frame clones and lacks some. V, J and clone size were drawn from that table, and D and trimming were deduced from the DNA. The sample contains about 200,000 clones, 75% to 85% of which appear only once. Individuals aged 18 to 89 years were recruited from about two dozen US areas. Two negative PCRs, clearance, or symptom resolution characterized the recovered Cohort 3 donors. Trimming at V came to 6 bases and at J to 0 bases, leaving 3 bases not matched to a gene. Germline V gene data show CDR1 as MDHEN and CDR2 as SYDVKM. CDR3 length: 15 residues.

This chain connects TRBV28 to TRBJ2-7; 12 bases agree with TRBD2. Source material: PBMCs or T cells enriched from blood (not recorded which). The sequence was obtained from a man between 40 and 49 years old who had recovered from COVID-19. CDR3: CASRLTSGSSYEQYF. The CDR3 nucleotides read TGTGCCAGCAGACTGACTAGCGGGAGCTCCTACGAGCAGTACTTC.